This T cell receptor (beta chain) was sequenced for a study of cytomegalovirus exposure and HLA in healthy donors. The study's findings and limits: The study designated some 180 TCR beta chains cytomegalovirus-associated. A later examination showed that TCR association rates differed by HLA locus, with DRB1 most and HLA-C fewest.

In regard to this clone: Its antigen remains unknown.

Amplification used 60 Vbeta primers and 13 Jbeta primers. Generated by immunoSEQ multiplex PCR, the TCRdb table keeps only in-frame clones and is missing some. In all, the sample yields some 62,000 clones. Germline V gene data show CDR1 as SGDLS and CDR2 as YYNGEE. The V end lost 2 bases, the J end lost 0 bases, and 6 bases lay between the germline ends. The CDR3 has 14 amino acids. The V and J genes are TRBV9 and TRBJ2-1; tentatively, D is TRBD2 (6 bases). The specimen sequenced was PBMCs. This receptor was obtained from a man aged 25-45 years in good health and CMV-seropositive. CDR3 amino acids: CASSVGSSYNEQFF. The CDR3 DNA is TGTGCCAGCAGCGTCGGGAGCTCCTACAATGAGCAGTTCTTC. The whole variable domain, remainder taken from reference TRBV9 and TRBJ2-1, is DSGVTQTPKHLITATGQRVTLRCSPRSGDLSVYWYQQSLDQGLQFLIQYYNGEERAKGNILERFSAQQFPDLHSELNLSSLELGDSALYFCASSVGSSYNEQFFGPGTRLTVL.